This TCR beta chain stems from a study of regulatory T cells in long-lasting Graves disease (dated by TCRdb to the early 2020s). For the study in its entirety: Persistent Graves' disease meant more than 5 years of antithyroid drug treatment with TSH receptor autoantibodies that stayed positive. Patients with persistent Graves' disease were compared with patients with newly diagnosed Graves' disease using TCR sequencing and RNA sequencing of peripheral blood. The study was registered as a clinical trial and conducted in China. A total of around 35 samples underwent TCR sequencing, from around 13 patients with persistent Graves' disease and 20 or so patients with newly diagnosed Graves' disease. On average, persistent Graves' disease patients in the clinical cohort had been on antithyroid drugs for eight to twelve years. What the study reported, not specific to this receptor: Sequencing and analysis were restricted to the TCR beta chain. More public clonotypes were shared among persistent patients (under 3,000) than among newly diagnosed patients (roughly 1,000). TRBV28, TRBJ1-2 and TRBJ2-5 were preferentially used in persistent disease, while TRBV20-1 and TRBJ2-1 were favored in newly diagnosed disease. Persistent Graves' disease patients showed lower TCR Shannon entropy and fewer highly expanded clones than newly diagnosed patients, suggesting clonal expansion. The small sample size was acknowledged by the authors as a limitation that may reduce accuracy. Only peripheral blood was studied, because thyroid tissue, the primary lesion, was inaccessible.

Library prep was done by multiplex PCR. The sequencer listed for this sample is Illumina HiSeq 4000. To build TCR beta libraries, CDR3 regions were amplified by Arm-PCR using iRepertoire HTBI primers. Before sequencing, the PCR products went through gel purification. The authors' analysis ran thus. A total of fewer than 80 TRBV and 14 TRBJ segments were identified across samples and were used for gene usage analysis of CDR3 amino acid clonotypes. COPE and FqMerger were used to merge filtered high-quality paired reads into contigs. BLAST was used to align contigs to the IMGT TRBV, TRBD and TRBJ reference genes, and CDR3 was defined following IMGT. Any clonotype with a frequency above 0.1% was classified as a highly expanded clone. Shannon entropy was used to measure repertoire diversity, and the Gini coefficient was used to measure V-J evenness. Public clonotypes were defined as clonotypes shared by more than one individual. In TCRdb, the public reads were trimmed at Q25 with fastp and aligned with MiXCR, with productive beta chains retained. Records with the same CDR3 protein are collapsed into one entry carrying the most frequent genes and DNA. It is TCRdb's table, rather than the study itself, that gives the V and J calls and clone size. The sample table contains around 340,000 distinct CDR3 sequences; only one count was recorded for 15% to 20% of them. Roughly 29% of the sample lies in the top ten.

This specimen's time point label, per the study, means: persistent/refractory GD, antithyroid drugs over 5 years with positive TRAb. For both TCR sequencing and RNA sequencing, RNA was extracted from PBMCs in TRIzol. The diagnosis of Graves' disease followed American Thyroid Association guidelines. Recruitment of patients was carried out at an endocrinology department in Xi'an, China. Each patient gave 7 to 9.5 milliliters of peripheral blood, collected in an EDTA anticoagulant tube. Ficoll Paque Plus density gradient separation was used to isolate PBMCs, and no further T cell sorting was performed. An Agilent 2100 Bioanalyzer and agarose gel were used to check RNA quality, and a NanoDrop 2000 was used to measure RNA concentration. For CDR1 and CDR2, the germline V gene (reference sequence) lists SGHKS and YYEKEE. V drops 6 bases and J drops 4 bases, leaving 10 bases in between. The CDR3, cysteine through phenylalanine, is 12 amino acids long. Only the CDR3 DNA is retained, 36 bases long and in frame from the first base.

Turning to this clonotype: Its recognized antigen is unknown. This likely stems from a read error, as it lies one base from a far larger clone.

This sequence originates from a female donor with Graves disease. The specimen was peripheral blood mononuclear cells (PBMCs), collected when the disease was refractory, from a patient treated with antithyroid drugs. This receptor chain uses TRBV5-5 and TRBJ1-1, with no confidently assigned D gene. CDR3 region: CASTPTPTEAFF. Read as DNA, the sequence is TGTGCCAGCACCCCAACTCCCACTGAAGCTTTCTTT.